The 32 T cell receptor beta chains below all came from one sample that was sequenced in a study of T cell repertoires in aging, cancer and after chemotherapy. Rearranged V-D-J TRB sequences were amplified with a mixed TRB-A/B primer pool. TCRdb processed the multiplex PCR reads anew with MiXCR; each CDR3 protein has one entry. The data show about 10,000 distinct CDR3 sequences, about 40% seen once. Amplification of TCR beta used genomic DNA extracted from peripheral blood. The sample taken for sequencing was blood. These receptors were taken from a human donor in good health.

This clonotype has only one observation. J is TRBJ2-3 and V is TRBV6-4; 7 bases are a match to TRBD2. Trimming at V came to 3 bases and at J to 1 base, leaving 1 base not matched to a gene. Germline loops: CDR1 MRHNA, CDR2 SNTAGT. There are 14 residues in the CDR3. The CDR3 nucleotides are TGTGCCAGCAGTGAGGGGGGGGGCACAGATACGCAGTATTTT. Translating it yields CASSEGGGTDTQYF.

The chain recombines TRBV7-9 with TRBJ1-2, with unresolved D. V was shortened by 6 bases and J by 0 bases, with 11 bases between the two germline ends. The CDR3 runs to 14 residues. Germline CDR1 SEHNR, CDR2 FQNEAQ (reference sequence). CDR3 sequence: CASSYLQANYGYTF. CDR3 DNA sequence: TGTGCCAGCAGTTATCTACAAGCTAACTATGGCTACACCTTC.

In this sample, this clonotype turned up a few times. V and J are TRBV29-1 and TRBJ2-7; D may be TRBD1 (6 bases). Trimming left V 6 bases short and J 6 bases short, with 12 bases between. The CDR3 sequence is 11 residues long. Per the germline V gene, CDR1 is SQVTM and CDR2 is ANQGSEA. The DNA of the CDR3 is TGCAGCGTCCGGGACACCGGCGAGCAGTACTTC. Translated: CSVRDTGEQYF.

This chain joins TRBV30 and TRBJ1-6; TRBD1 is a possible D gene (5 bases). CDR1 GTSNPN and CDR2 SVGIG come from the germline V gene (reference sequence). V lost 1 base and J lost 8, with 27 bases in between. The CDR3 totals 19 residues. The CDR3 here is CAWSDGLLLRGAQDSPLHF. The CDR3 region has the DNA TGTGCCTGGAGTGACGGACTACTACTTAGGGGCGCACAGGATTCACCCCTCCACTTT.

The rearrangement uses TRBV6-6 and TRBJ2-3, with 11 bases identical to TRBD1. This CDR3 has 15 residues. V gave up 6 bases and J gave up 3 bases; unmatched junction bases: 5. Looked up from germline, CDR1 is MNHNY and CDR2 is SVGAGI (reference sequence). CDR3 amino acids: CASSRGTGGTDTQYF. The CDR3 DNA sequence: TGTGCCAGCAGCCGAGGGACAGGGGGGACAGATACGCAGTATTTT.

V usage is TRBV15 and J usage is TRBJ1-5, with TRBD1 matching over 8 bases. Germline V gene lookup returns CDR1 LNHNV and CDR2 YYDKDF (reference sequence). CDR3 length: 15 residues. V was pared by 5 bases and J by 5 bases, with 8 bases of the junction left unmatched. CDR3 DNA: TGTGCCACCAGCTTTCGACAGGGGATACATCAGCCCCAGCATTTT. It yields the protein CATSFRQGIHQPQHF.

The gene calls are TRBV5-6 and TRBJ1-5, with 10 bases lining up with TRBD1. Germline trimming cut 4 bases from V and 2 bases from J; bases unmatched to any gene: 9. The CDR3 is 17 residues long. The V gene's germline CDR1 is SGHDT and CDR2 YYEEEE. The DNA of the CDR3 is TGTGCCAGCAGCCGGAGGACAGGGGGATTTGGCAATCAGCCCCAGCATTTT. This translates into CASSRRTGGFGNQPQHF.

This clonotype was picked up a small number of times. The chain recombines TRBV10-3 with TRBJ1-2, with TRBD1 matching over 8 bases. V was clipped by 4 bases and J by 7 bases; unmatched bases: 5. Germline V gene data show CDR1 as ENHRY and CDR2 as SYGVKD. The CDR3 has 13 amino acids. The CDR3 protein is CAISGPGGGGYTF. The CDR3 coding sequence is TGTGCCATCAGTGGTCCAGGGGGCGGTGGCTACACCTTC.

As regards this clonotype: The junction does not match germline at one end; this may be a read error. The chain employs TRBV6-1 and TRBJ2-7; TRBD2 is a possible D gene (5 bases). TRBJ2-1 matches the DNA end more closely, so the J call is doubtful. The CDR3 is 14 residues long. Germline V CDR1 and CDR2: MNHNS, SASEGT. Here the CDR3 reads CAISAIPGMDEQFF. CDR3 sequence (DNA): TGTGCCATCAGTGCGATCCCGGGGATGGATGAGCAGTTCTTC.

The gene calls are TRBV6-1 and TRBJ2-6; 11 nucleotides align to TRBD1. V dropped 5 bases and J dropped 2; count of bases not matched to a gene: 5. The CDR3 totals 17 residues. CDR1 is MNHNS, CDR2 SASEGT, per germline. The CDR3 loop reads CASSRGTGGAGANVLTF. The CDR3 DNA reads TGTGCCAGCAGTCGAGGGACAGGGGGGGCTGGGGCCAACGTCCTGACTTTC.

This chain joins TRBV4-2 and TRBJ2-2; 9 nucleotides agree with TRBD1. The CDR3 contains 18 residues. V was clipped by 0 bases and J by 5 bases; unmatched bases: 10. Germline assignment: CDR1 LGHNA and CDR2 YNFKEQ. DNA for the CDR3: TGTGCCAGCAGCCAAGATCCGAGAAGGGACAGGGCTACCGGGGAGCTGTTTTTT. Translated: CASSQDPRRDRATGELFF.

This clonotype has more than one count but fewer than ten. CDR3: CASSSTGSGSPLHF. CDR3 nucleotide sequence: TGTGCCAGCAGCTCTACAGGGAGTGGATCACCCCTCCACTTT. The J gene is TRBJ1-6, the V gene TRBV7-3, with a weak D call TRBD1 (6 bases). CDR1 and CDR2 from the germline V gene are SGHTA and FQGTGA. Trimming shortened V by 4 bases and J by 10 bases, and 14 bases separated the two germline ends. The CDR3 extends over 14 amino acids.

The rearrangement links TRBV28 to TRBJ2-3; D is perhaps TRBD1 (5 bases). Trimming took off 5 bases at V and 5 bases at J, with 23 bases between the two ends. Per the germline V gene, CDR1 is MDHEN and CDR2 is SYDVKM. The CDR3 is 17 amino acids. CDR3 sequence (DNA): TGTGCCAGCAGTGCGCCGTTTTCAGGGCGGTTTGGAGATACGCAGTATTTT. Translating it yields CASSAPFSGRFGDTQYF.

This clonotype came up a few times. The gene calls are TRBV15 and TRBJ2-1; weak D call: TRBD2 (5 bases). The CDR3 has 14 amino acids. CDR1 and CDR2 (germline): LNHNV, YYDKDF (reference sequence). V was trimmed by 4 bases and J by 9 bases, leaving 16 bases between them. CDR3 nucleotides: TGTGCCACCAGCATGAGCGGAACCTGGGGTGAGCAGTTCTTC. Translation: CATSMSGTWGEQFF.

In its sample, this clonotype was seen once. The chain employs TRBV20-1 and TRBJ1-4; 12 nucleotides align to TRBD1. Germline V gene data show CDR1 as DFQATT and CDR2 as SNEGSKA (reference sequence). Trimming removed 4 bases from V and 4 bases from J; junction bases left unmatched: 10. This CDR3 contains 17 residues. The CDR3 region is CSAIRDRGRGRNEKLFF. The CDR3 region has the DNA TGCAGTGCTATCCGGGACAGGGGGCGGGGGCGTAATGAAAAACTGTTTTTT.

V usage is TRBV30 and J usage is TRBJ1-5; the match to TRBD1 covers 7 bases. Germline V gives CDR1 GTSNPN, CDR2 SVGIG (reference sequence). This CDR3 comprises 14 residues. The ends lost 0 bases at V and 6 bases at J; junction bases unmatched: 5. The CDR3 DNA is TGTGCCTGGAGTGTACAGGGGAGGGGTCAGCCCCAGCATTTT. This codes for CAWSVQGRGQPQHF.

In this sample, this clonotype turned up a few times. The J gene is TRBJ1-3, the V gene TRBV6-5, with D tentatively TRBD1 (6 bases). CDR1 and CDR2 from the germline V gene are MNHEY and SVGAGI. The CDR3 contains 16 residues. The V end lost 7 bases, the J end lost 0 bases, and 16 bases lay between the germline ends. CDR3 DNA sequence: TGTGCCAGCAAGCCGGGACACTTGATCTCTGGAAACACCATATATTTT. Translated: CASKPGHLISGNTIYF.

The J gene is TRBJ1-2, the V gene TRBV13; 11 bases align to TRBD1. Trimming at V came to 5 bases and at J to 8 bases, leaving 7 bases not matched to a gene. CDR3 size: 14 residues. In germline, CDR1 is PRHDT, CDR2 FYEKMQ (reference sequence). The CDR3 sequence: CASSEDRGLGGYTF. CDR3 DNA: TGTGCCAGCAGCGAGGACAGGGGGCTAGGAGGCTACACCTTC.

There are a few counts of this clonotype. The genes are TRBV19 and TRBJ1-2; D remains unclear. Germline-derived CDR1 and CDR2 are LNHDA and SQIVND (reference sequence). V was clipped by 6 bases and J by 7 bases, with 27 bases between them. The CDR3 consists of 17 residues. The CDR3 region is CASRAPGRAGPAVGYTF. CDR3 nucleotides: TGTGCCAGTAGGGCTCCCGGGAGGGCAGGCCCTGCGGTTGGCTACACCTTC.

The rearrangement links TRBV28 to TRBJ1-2, with 7 bases fitting TRBD1. The CDR3 spans 14 residues. V lost 5 bases, J lost 0 bases, and 3 bases stayed unmatched. CDR1 and CDR2 from the germline V gene are MDHEN and SYDVKM. Here the CDR3 DNA reads TGTGCCAGCAGTATCGGGACAGCTAACTATGGCTACACCTTC. Its translation is CASSIGTANYGYTF.

This clonotype was picked up a small number of times. The gene calls are TRBV6-5 and TRBJ2-7, with 7 bases identical to TRBD2. V trimming: 4 bases; J trimming: 0 bases; junction bases outside the gene matches: 6. The CDR3 loop spans 15 amino acids. Germline values: CDR1 MNHEY, CDR2 SVGAGI. The CDR3 coding sequence is TGTGCCAGCAGTTCCTGGGGGGGGAGCTCCTACGAGCAGTACTTC. It codes for CASSSWGGSSYEQYF.

The J gene is TRBJ2-5, the V gene TRBV12-3 or TRBV12-4; 7 nucleotides align to TRBD1. The CDR3 has 14 amino acids. J gave up 2 bases and V 3 bases, and 3 bases lay outside the gene matches. The CDR3 loop reads CASSFTRGQETQYF. The CDR3 bases are TGTGCCAGCAGTTTCACCAGGGGGCAAGAGACCCAGTACTTC.

The chain couples TRBV4-1 to TRBJ1-5; tentative D call: TRBD1 (5 bases). The germline V gene has CDR1 MGHRA and CDR2 YSYEKL. V lost 0 bases to trimming and J lost 4 bases, with 13 bases between them. The CDR3 runs 16 residues. CDR3 sequence reads: CASSQDVCRGNQPQHF. CDR3 nucleotides: TGCGCCAGCAGCCAAGATGTGTGTCGGGGGAATCAGCCCCAGCATTTT.

The genes are TRBV5-4 and TRBJ1-4; 8 nucleotides match TRBD1. CDR3 length: 15 residues. J was trimmed by 5 bases and V by 4 bases; bases with no gene match: 7. The V gene's germline CDR1 is SGHNT and CDR2 YYREEE (reference sequence). The CDR3 nucleotides are TGTGCCAGCAGCGCCAACAGGGGGGTGAATGAAAAACTGTTTTTT. The encoded protein is CASSANRGVNEKLFF.

The V and J genes are TRBV20-1 and TRBJ1-3; possibly TRBD1 for D (6 bases). This CDR3 region has 11 residues. Germline values: CDR1 DFQATT, CDR2 SNEGSKA (reference sequence). Trimming removed 7 bases at V and 8 bases at J, with 12 bases between. For the CDR3, the DNA is TGCAGTGTCGACAGGAGTGACACCATATATTTT. Its protein is CSVDRSDTIYF.

V is TRBV5-1 and J is TRBJ1-4; D might be TRBD1 (5 bases). Germline CDR1 and CDR2: SGHRS and YFSETQ. The CDR3 covers 15 residues. Deletions cut 0 bases from V and 3 bases from J, with 9 bases between. This chain's CDR3 is CASSLAGDSNEKLFF. In DNA, the CDR3 is TGCGCCAGCAGCTTGGCGGGGGATTCTAATGAAAAACTGTTTTTT.

This rearrangement joins TRBV27 to TRBJ2-7, with a weak D call TRBD1 (5 bases). This CDR3 comprises 16 residues. Germline V gene sequence: CDR1 MNHEY, CDR2 SMNVEV (reference sequence). V was pared by 5 bases and J by 7 bases, with 24 bases between. The CDR3 sequence is CASSLRLTQGQGEQYF. Written as DNA, the CDR3 is TGTGCCAGCAGTCTCAGACTGACACAAGGGCAGGGTGAGCAGTACTTC.

This clonotype is categorized as medium-sized. The rearrangement uses TRBV5-6 and TRBJ1-2; D ambiguous. This CDR3 is built from 11 residues. The V end was cut by 2 bases, the J end by 5 bases, with 4 bases between. In germline, CDR1 is SGHDT, CDR2 YYEEEE. The CDR3 spells CASSFSYGYTF. The CDR3 DNA reads as TGTGCCAGCAGCTTCAGTTATGGCTACACCTTC.

The chain has TRBV24-1 and TRBJ2-1, with 9 bases fitting TRBD1. Germline values: CDR1 KGHDR, CDR2 SFDVKD. The CDR3 sequence is 14 residues long. With V trimmed by 2 bases and J by 8 bases, 3 bases remained unmatched. In DNA, the CDR3 is TGTGCCACCAGTGATTGGACAGGGGTGTATGAGCAGTTCTTC. Translating gives CATSDWTGVYEQFF.

This rearrangement joins TRBV2 to TRBJ1-2; D not resolved. This CDR3 is built from 14 residues. Deletions cut 6 bases from V and 0 bases from J, with 11 bases between. Germline lookup yields CDR1 SNHLY and CDR2 FYNNEI. The CDR3 protein is CASRLELANYGYTF. The CDR3 region has the DNA TGTGCCAGCAGGTTGGAGTTAGCTAACTATGGCTACACCTTC.

The chain is built from TRBV6-5 and TRBJ1-3; tentatively, D is TRBD1 (5 bases). The CDR3 contains 16 residues. The germline V gene encodes CDR1 MNHEY and CDR2 SVGAGI. V was trimmed by 6 bases and J by 1 base, leaving 16 bases between them. The CDR3 protein is CASSPLGRTSGNTIYF. The CDR3 DNA follows: TGTGCCAGCAGCCCATTGGGGCGAACGTCTGGAAACACCATATATTTT.

This chain uses TRBV12-3 or TRBV12-4 with TRBJ1-1; TRBD1 matches at 8 bases. This CDR3 spans 14 amino acids. Germline trimming cut 2 bases from V and 5 bases from J; bases unmatched to any gene: 4. For the CDR3, the DNA is TGTGCCAGCAGTTTAAGGACAGGGTTAACTGAAGCTTTCTTT. This gives the protein CASSLRTGLTEAFF.